A selection of T cell receptor beta chains follows, all from one sample in a study of response to subunit inactivated influenza vaccine. TCRdb re-analysed the RT-PCR reads in MiXCR, keeping a single row per CDR3 protein. Of 250,000 to 350,000 distinct CDR3 sequences in the sample, roughly 22% were seen once. This specimen was PBMCs from blood, taken about 20 months after vaccination. These receptors all stem from a man between 50 and 69 years old who received an inactivated influenza vaccine. Each CDR3 is given with its conserved first and last residue. D genes are given only for firm matches. The size field is filled for only some rows; it gives once, few, many or a size class.

DNA: TGCAGTGCTAGATCCGCCGGGACAGGGCATGAAAAACTGTTTTTT
CDR3: CSARSAGTGHEKLFF
J: TRBJ1-4
D: TRBD1
V: TRBV20-1
size: few

DNA: TGCAGCGTTGAAATGGGACAGGGGGCCAAAGGGGAGACCCAGTACTTC
CDR3: CSVEMGQGAKGETQYF
J: TRBJ2-5
D: TRBD1
V: TRBV29-1
size: .

DNA: TGTGCCAGCAGTGCCCTGGACATCTACGAGCAGTACTTC
CDR3: CASSALDIYEQYF
J: TRBJ2-7
D: .
V: TRBV6-1
size: few

DNA: TGCAGTGCTGTTGACAGGGTCAATCAGCCCCAGCATTTT
CDR3: CSAVDRVNQPQHF
J: TRBJ1-5
D: TRBD1
V: TRBV20-1
size: .

DNA: TGTGCCAGCAGCCGAACCGGAGCACACGGGGAGACCCAGTACTTC
CDR3: CASSRTGAHGETQYF
J: TRBJ2-5
D: .
V: TRBV11-2
size: many

DNA: TGCAGCGCCGCAGGAGGGACTAGCAGCCCCTACGAGCAGTACTTC
CDR3: CSAAGGTSSPYEQYF
J: TRBJ2-7
D: TRBD2
V: TRBV29-1
size: .

DNA: TGCGCCAGCAGCTTGGCCGGGACGACATTCTCTGGGGCCAACGTCCTGACTTTC
CDR3: CASSLAGTTFSGANVLTF
J: TRBJ2-6
D: .
V: TRBV5-1
size: .

DNA: TGTGCCAGTAACAAGACTAGCGGGAGATGGAGAGCTTACGAGCAGTACTTC
CDR3: CASNKTSGRWRAYEQYF
J: TRBJ2-7
D: .
V: TRBV21-1
size: .

DNA: TGTGCCAGCAGCGCAGGGCTAGGGACCCAGTACTTC
CDR3: CASSAGLGTQYF
J: TRBJ2-5
D: .
V: TRBV6-2/TRBV6-3
size: .

DNA: TGTGCCAGCAGTCCAACTACGGGACAGGGGTCTAGGGAAGCTTTCTTT
CDR3: CASSPTTGQGSREAFF
J: TRBJ1-1
D: TRBD1
V: TRBV12-3/TRBV12-4
size: few

DNA: TGCAGTGCTAGACCATACACTGAAGCTTTCTTT
CDR3: CSARPYTEAFF
J: TRBJ1-1
D: .
V: TRBV20-1
size: few

DNA: TGTGCCAGCACCATAACAGATACGCAGTATTTT
CDR3: CASTITDTQYF
J: TRBJ2-3
D: .
V: TRBV7-9
size: .

DNA: TGCGCCAGCAGCCGCCTAGGGGAAATGAACACTGAAGCTTTCTTT
CDR3: CASSRLGEMNTEAFF
J: TRBJ1-1
D: .
V: TRBV4-1
size: few

DNA: TGTGCCAGCAGCCCCTCGATGGGGCCCTACGAGCAGTACTTC
CDR3: CASSPSMGPYEQYF
J: TRBJ2-7
D: .
V: TRBV7-2
size: many

DNA: TGCAGTGCTTTAAGCGGGGGGGGATTTCTCAGCTCCTACAATGAGCAGTTCTTC
CDR3: CSALSGGGFLSSYNEQFF
J: TRBJ2-1
D: TRBD2
V: TRBV20-1
size: few

DNA: TGTGCCAGCAGCTTTCAGGGGGGCACCGGGGAGCTGTTTTTT
CDR3: CASSFQGGTGELFF
J: TRBJ2-2
D: .
V: TRBV7-2
size: few

DNA: TGCAGTGCTAGAGATAATAGCCGGCAGGGGATAAGATACAATGAGCAGTTCTTC
CDR3: CSARDNSRQGIRYNEQFF
J: TRBJ2-1
D: .
V: TRBV20-1
size: few

DNA: TGCAGCGTTGGAGGGACAGTTGGCACTGAAGCTTTCTTT
CDR3: CSVGGTVGTEAFF
J: TRBJ1-1
D: TRBD1
V: TRBV29-1
size: .

DNA: TGCGCCAGCAGCTTACCGGACAGGGGGTCCTACGAGCAGTACTTC
CDR3: CASSLPDRGSYEQYF
J: TRBJ2-7
D: TRBD1
V: TRBV5-1
size: few

DNA: TGTGCCAGCAGCTTAACGTGGCAGGGTGAAGGGGTGACTGAAGCTTTCTTT
CDR3: CASSLTWQGEGVTEAFF
J: TRBJ1-1
D: .
V: TRBV7-6
size: .

DNA: TGCAGTGCACCAGCGTTGGCGTCAACAGATACGCAGTATTTT
CDR3: CSAPALASTDTQYF
J: TRBJ2-3
D: .
V: TRBV20-1
size: few

DNA: TGTGCCAGCAGTACCCCTGGCAGGGTTGGCAATCAGCCCCAGCATTTT
CDR3: CASSTPGRVGNQPQHF
J: TRBJ1-5
D: .
V: TRBV28
size: .

DNA: TGCAGTGCCCGTCCCCGGGACAGGGCATACAATGAGCAGTTCTTC
CDR3: CSARPRDRAYNEQFF
J: TRBJ2-1
D: TRBD1
V: TRBV20-1
size: few

DNA: TGTGCCAGCAGTAGGACTAGCGGGAGTTTGAATGAGCAGTTCTTC
CDR3: CASSRTSGSLNEQFF
J: TRBJ2-1
D: TRBD2
V: TRBV25-1
size: .

DNA: TGTGCCAGCAGTTTAATGGTGGCGGGCAATCAGCCCCAGCATTTT
CDR3: CASSLMVAGNQPQHF
J: TRBJ1-5
D: .
V: TRBV12-3/TRBV12-4
size: few

DNA: TGTGCCAGCAGTTACTCTCAGGGTTTTGACTTGAGGGGGATTGGCTACACCTTC
CDR3: CASSYSQGFDLRGIGYTF
J: TRBJ1-2
D: .
V: TRBV6-5
size: .

DNA: TGTGCCAGCAATACGGACAGGACTAGCCCCAAAGCTTTCTTT
CDR3: CASNTDRTSPKAFF
J: TRBJ1-1
D: TRBD1
V: TRBV6-1
size: .

DNA: TGCGCCAGCAGCCAAGTAGGGGCAGCAGACAATCAGCCCCAGCATTTT
CDR3: CASSQVGAADNQPQHF
J: TRBJ1-5
D: .
V: TRBV4-1
size: .

DNA: TGTGCCAGCAGCCTGCCATCTGAGGTTGCGATCTACAATGAGCAGTTCTTC
CDR3: CASSLPSEVAIYNEQFF
J: TRBJ2-1
D: .
V: TRBV5-6
size: .

DNA: TGTGCCAGCAGTTTTTGGGGGGCCCAGCACTATGGCTACACCTTC
CDR3: CASSFWGAQHYGYTF
J: TRBJ1-2
D: .
V: TRBV28
size: many

DNA: TGTGCCAGCAGCCTACTCACCCCCGCTAGCACAGATACGCAGTATTTT
CDR3: CASSLLTPASTDTQYF
J: TRBJ2-3
D: .
V: TRBV28
size: .

DNA: TGTGCCAGCACCCCTAGGGGAAGCTACGAGCAGTACTTC
CDR3: CASTPRGSYEQYF
J: TRBJ2-7
D: .
V: TRBV12-3/TRBV12-4
size: .

DNA: TGTGCCTGGACCCCTACAGACCCGATACCCTACGAGCAGTACTTC
CDR3: CAWTPTDPIPYEQYF
J: TRBJ2-7
D: .
V: TRBV30
size: few

DNA: TGTGCCAGCAGCAACCGGGACAGGGTGAACACCGGGGAGCTGTTTTTT
CDR3: CASSNRDRVNTGELFF
J: TRBJ2-2
D: TRBD1
V: TRBV5-6
size: .

DNA: TGCGCCAGCAGTGATGGCGTGGGACTAGATGACGGGGAGCTGTTTTTT
CDR3: CASSDGVGLDDGELFF
J: TRBJ2-2
D: TRBD2
V: TRBV10-1
size: .

DNA: TGTGCCAGCAGCCCGGGACAGGGGATATATGAGCAGTTCTTC
CDR3: CASSPGQGIYEQFF
J: TRBJ2-1
D: TRBD1
V: TRBV16
size: .

DNA: TGCAGCGTTGCGAGGACCACTAACACCGGGGAGCTGTTTTTT
CDR3: CSVARTTNTGELFF
J: TRBJ2-2
D: .
V: TRBV29-1
size: .

DNA: TGTGCCAGCACCCCGACAGGGGTGATTAATGAGCAGTTCTTC
CDR3: CASTPTGVINEQFF
J: TRBJ2-1
D: TRBD1
V: TRBV12-3/TRBV12-4
size: .

DNA: TGTGCCAGCAGCATCCGACAGGGCCCAGATACGCAGTATTTT
CDR3: CASSIRQGPDTQYF
J: TRBJ2-3
D: TRBD1
V: TRBV7-2
size: .

DNA: TGTGCCAGCAGTTACGCTTCACCCCTCACCGGGGAGCTGTTTTTT
CDR3: CASSYASPLTGELFF
J: TRBJ2-2
D: .
V: TRBV6-2/TRBV6-3
size: .

DNA: TGCGCCAGCAGCCAAGAACCGGGACAGGGGGCGTCTGGGGCCAACGTCCTGACTTTC
CDR3: CASSQEPGQGASGANVLTF
J: TRBJ2-6
D: TRBD1
V: TRBV4-3
size: .

DNA: TGCAGTGCTTCTGGTCCGGGACACCCAGATACGCAGTATTTT
CDR3: CSASGPGHPDTQYF
J: TRBJ2-3
D: .
V: TRBV20-1
size: few

DNA: TGTGCCTTAACAGGGGGCAGGAGCTATGGCTACACCTTC
CDR3: CALTGGRSYGYTF
J: TRBJ1-2
D: TRBD1
V: TRBV30
size: .

DNA: TGTGCCAGCAGCCCCCAAGCTAACTATGGCTACACCTTC
CDR3: CASSPQANYGYTF
J: TRBJ1-2
D: .
V: TRBV12-3/TRBV12-4
size: .

DNA: TGCAGCGGAGGACAGGGGGCTACGGACATTCAGTACTTC
CDR3: CSGGQGATDIQYF
J: TRBJ2-4
D: TRBD1
V: TRBV29-1
size: .

DNA: TGTGCCAGCAGACTAGGGACGGCCGGGGAGCTGTTTTTT
CDR3: CASRLGTAGELFF
J: TRBJ2-2
D: .
V: TRBV12-3/TRBV12-4
size: few

DNA: TGCGCCAGCAGCTCGGGACGGACAAATGAAAAACTGTTTTTT
CDR3: CASSSGRTNEKLFF
J: TRBJ1-4
D: .
V: TRBV5-1
size: .

DNA: TGTGCCAGCAGCGCCGGGACTCATGTTATTAATGAAAAACTGTTTTTT
CDR3: CASSAGTHVINEKLFF
J: TRBJ1-4
D: .
V: TRBV7-2
size: few